This T cell receptor beta chain is from a study of blood T cell repertoires in COVID-19. Study context: Samples of COVID-19 (acute and convalescent) were obtained from the United States, Italy and Spain. T cells, B-cell-depleted T cells, or PBMCs provided the cDNA or gDNA that served as material.

In the source study's methods: Amplification with reference gene primers provided the estimates of nucleated cell counts. Some clones are missing from TCRdb's copy, which holds only in-frame ones; the method was immunoSEQ multiplex PCR. The V and J calls and clone size are taken from that table; D and trimming were inferred from the DNA. The sample has approximately 220,000 clones, about nine tenths seen once. The CDR3 length is 15 residues. V shed 1 base and J shed 5 bases, with 11 bases lying between them. CDR1 and CDR2 from the germline V gene are ENHRY and SYGVKD. The sequencing input was peripheral blood. V and J are TRBV10-3 and TRBJ2-2, with D perhaps TRBD1 (6 bases). The TCR sequence derives from a man aged 50 to 59 with acute or convalescent COVID-19. The CDR3 bases are TGTGCCATCAGTGAGTTAACACAGGGAACCGGGGAGCTGTTTTTT. It encodes CAISELTQGTGELFF.